This T cell receptor (beta chain) was retrieved from a study of cytomegalovirus exposure and HLA in healthy donors. The ends were cut back, 4 bases at V and 5 bases at J, with 17 bases in the middle. CDR3 length: 16 amino acids. CDR1 is MDHEN and CDR2 is SYDVKM in the germline V gene. Use of 60 Vbeta and 13 Jbeta primers characterized the PCR. Here immunoSEQ multiplex PCR was the method, and the copy in TCRdb shows in-frame clones only, minus some. The table records roughly 95,000 clones, approximately 80% of them present only once. Turning to this clone: Antigen specificity is unknown.

The study's findings and limits: In a later analysis, a genetic analysis reported fewer productive-TCR N-insertions in an Asian-associated ancestry cluster than the cohort average. Some public TCRs appeared in many individuals, while most sequences were rare. It was only CMV serostatus that was available as immune exposure information.

The chain combines TRBV28 with TRBJ1-4, with D perhaps matching TRBD1 (6 bases). The receptor's source is a man younger than 45 in good health and CMV-seropositive. The sequenced material came from PBMCs. In DNA, the CDR3 is TGTGCCAGCAGTTCCTACCCACAGGGAAAGAATGAAAAACTGTTTTTT. Encoded protein: CASSSYPQGKNEKLFF.